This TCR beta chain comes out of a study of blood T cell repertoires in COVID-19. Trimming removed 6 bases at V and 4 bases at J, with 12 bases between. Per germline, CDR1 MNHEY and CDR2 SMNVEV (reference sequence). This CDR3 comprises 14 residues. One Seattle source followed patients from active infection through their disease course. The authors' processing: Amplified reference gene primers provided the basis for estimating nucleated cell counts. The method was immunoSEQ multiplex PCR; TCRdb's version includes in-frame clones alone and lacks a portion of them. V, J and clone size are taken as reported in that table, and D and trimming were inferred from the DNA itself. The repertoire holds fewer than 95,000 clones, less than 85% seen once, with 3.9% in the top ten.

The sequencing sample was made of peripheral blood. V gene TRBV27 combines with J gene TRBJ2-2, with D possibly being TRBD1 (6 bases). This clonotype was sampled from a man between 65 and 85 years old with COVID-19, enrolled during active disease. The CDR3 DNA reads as TGTGCCAGCAGGACACAGGGAGCCACCGGGGAGCTGTTTTTT. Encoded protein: CASRTQGATGELFF.